Sequencing of this TCR beta chain was carried out in a study of OX40 agonist ivuxolimab in advanced cancers. The sampling schedule covered blood at baseline, cycle 4 day 1, and cycle 7 day 1. In regard to this clone: What it binds is not known. Different DNA sequences within this sample yield the same CDR3.

General study points: Among the nonresponders, some also had low normalized T-cell clonal expansion. No determination was made of the antigen specificity of the expanded peripheral T cells. Expanded clones were, on average, more numerous in CD8+ T cells than in CD4+.

The assay was immunoSEQ multiplex PCR, and TCRdb's table has in-frame clones only and misses some. The sample holds roughly 70,000 clones, about 87% seen once. CDR1 is SEHNR and CDR2 is FQNEAQ in the germline V gene (reference sequence). The CDR3 is 12 residues long. The ends were cut back, 5 bases at V and 5 bases at J, with 9 bases in the middle. This specimen consisted of CD4+ or CD8+ T cells sorted from blood, obtained in a trial of the OX40 agonist ivuxolimab. This TCR was recovered from an adult with an advanced solid tumor such as melanoma, head and neck, liver or kidney cancer. J is TRBJ2-5 and V is TRBV7-9; D unresolved. The CDR3 DNA sequence: TGTGCCAGCAGCCTCCTAGGGGAGACCCAGTACTTC. It specifies CASSLLGETQYF.